This T cell receptor (beta chain) emerged from a study of regulatory T cells in long-lasting Graves disease. Time point denoted: persistent/refractory GD, antithyroid drugs over 5 years with positive TRAb. Scientists built the TCR library using RNA that was extracted from PBMCs. According to the study, TCR beta libraries were built with iRepertoire HTBI primers and CDR3-region Arm-PCR. TCRdb reprocessed the multiplex PCR reads with MiXCR, giving one entry per CDR3 protein. The profile shows roughly 500,000 distinct CDR3 sequences, less than 25% of them singletons. The CDR3 covers 16 residues. Trimming pared 3 bases from V and 3 bases from J, leaving 18 bases between. CDR1 and CDR2 from the germline V gene are MDHEN and SYDVKM. In its sample, this clonotype was seen many times.

This TCR was sampled from a female donor with Graves disease. The rearrangement joins TRBV28 to TRBJ2-7; perhaps D is TRBD1 or TRBD2 (5 bases each). The input for sequencing was peripheral blood mononuclear cells (PBMCs), taken when the disease was refractory, from a patient treated with antithyroid drugs. CDR3 coding DNA: TGTGCCAGCAGTTTCCCTAAACGGGACGGGATCTACGAGCAGTACTTC. It yields the protein CASSFPKRDGIYEQYF.